This is a list of T cell receptor beta chains from one sample in a study of T cell changes during pregnancy in multiple sclerosis. The repertoire was sequenced with immunoSEQ multiplex PCR; TCRdb's copy has only in-frame clones and lacks some. The sample yields fewer than 140,000 clones, roughly 90% seen once. The specimen comprised peripheral blood, sampled after pregnancy. The receptors come from a female donor with multiple sclerosis, enrolled in a pregnancy study. The conserved cysteine and the conserved F or W are not part of the CDR3 here. The D gene is left open where the match is weak.

D gene | J gene | V gene | CDR3 protein
TRBD1 | TRBJ1-1 | TRBV19 | ASRDRANTEAF
. | TRBJ2-1 | TRBV5-3 | ARSSPTGSSYNEQF
. | TRBJ2-1 | TRBV7-3 | ASSPRQF
. | TRBJ1-1 | TRBV18 | ASSPQGNTEAF
TRBD2 | TRBJ2-3 | TRBV29-1 | SVEVAGTSGRARADTQY
TRBD1 | TRBJ1-1 | TRBV7-2 | ASSHGQVNTEAF
. | TRBJ2-7 | TRBV4-1 | ASSQFWRNPYEQY
TRBD2 | TRBJ2-1 | TRBV7-3 | ASSLSRLAGGPGEQF
. | TRBJ2-7 | TRBV6-5 | ATAKPTGSFYEQY
TRBD2 | TRBJ2-1 | TRBV5-4 | ASTFGGGKV
TRBD2 | TRBJ2-2 | TRBV7-2 | ASRLAGGQYPPGELF
. | TRBJ2-3 | TRBV30 | AWSRGAGTDTQY
TRBD1 | TRBJ1-1 | TRBV30 | AWSVRVGGDSTEAF
TRBD1 | TRBJ2-7 | TRBV4-2 | ASSQGLRGRDYEQY
. | TRBJ2-2 | TRBV10-3 | AISETGTNTGELF
TRBD2 | TRBJ2-3 | TRBV29-1 | SARLAGVPTSTDTQY
TRBD1 | TRBJ2-1 | TRBV6-1 | ASRDRVNEQF
. | TRBJ1-2 | TRBV5-6 | ASSLPGAAARGYT
. | TRBJ1-5 | TRBV19 | ATQADRSNQPQH
TRBD2 | TRBJ2-2 | TRBV7-9 | ASRTSGSSGELF
TRBD2 | TRBJ2-1 | TRBV5-1 | ASSWVAGTDEQF
TRBD2 | TRBJ2-2 | TRBV6-1 | ASRLAGETGELF
. | TRBJ2-2 | TRBV4-1 | ASSQPDREEKLF
. | TRBJ2-1 | TRBV7-2 | ASSLDAATRYNEQF
. | TRBJ2-7 | TRBV2 | ASIGTRDRVLAGDPLSYEQY
TRBD2 | TRBJ2-1 | TRBV9 | ASSERLADYNEQF
. | TRBJ2-1 | TRBV10-2 | ASSQDGAYNEQF
. | TRBJ2-1 | TRBV7-9 | ASSWTYNEQF
TRBD1 | TRBJ2-7 | TRBV2 | ACEDRDHEQY
TRBD1 | TRBJ1-5 | TRBV13 | ASSAGQLYSNQPQH
. | TRBJ1-2 | TRBV30 | AWSGLIGYT
. | TRBJ2-7 | TRBV10-1 | ASSESDSYEQY
. | TRBJ1-6 | TRBV5-8 | ASSHRKLPLH
. | TRBJ2-5 | TRBV30 | AWSVSRDSQETQY
. | TRBJ2-2 | TRBV28 | ASTRRGIAGELF
TRBD2 | TRBJ2-3 | TRBV7-6 | ASSKLAGGPDTQY
TRBD1 | TRBJ2-1 | TRBV4-2 | ASSPHSGTGGYEQF
. | TRBJ1-5 | TRBV11-2 | ASSLEGLNQPQH
. | TRBJ2-7 | TRBV4-1 | ASSQDNFRYEQY
. | TRBJ1-5 | TRBV10-3 | AISAGDYSNQPQH
. | TRBJ1-2 | TRBV6-1 | ASSAQAPYGYT
. | TRBJ1-4 | TRBV4-1 | ASSQASLRDTNEKLF
TRBD2 | TRBJ2-1 | TRBV4-1 | ASSQDLLAGSYNEQF
TRBD1 | TRBJ1-2 | TRBV7-9 | ASSFTGGYGYT
. | TRBJ2-7 | TRBV30 | AWRTSSYEQY
. | TRBJ2-3 | TRBV20-1 | SAELDTQY
. | TRBJ1-5 | TRBV2 | ASSALGASNQPQH